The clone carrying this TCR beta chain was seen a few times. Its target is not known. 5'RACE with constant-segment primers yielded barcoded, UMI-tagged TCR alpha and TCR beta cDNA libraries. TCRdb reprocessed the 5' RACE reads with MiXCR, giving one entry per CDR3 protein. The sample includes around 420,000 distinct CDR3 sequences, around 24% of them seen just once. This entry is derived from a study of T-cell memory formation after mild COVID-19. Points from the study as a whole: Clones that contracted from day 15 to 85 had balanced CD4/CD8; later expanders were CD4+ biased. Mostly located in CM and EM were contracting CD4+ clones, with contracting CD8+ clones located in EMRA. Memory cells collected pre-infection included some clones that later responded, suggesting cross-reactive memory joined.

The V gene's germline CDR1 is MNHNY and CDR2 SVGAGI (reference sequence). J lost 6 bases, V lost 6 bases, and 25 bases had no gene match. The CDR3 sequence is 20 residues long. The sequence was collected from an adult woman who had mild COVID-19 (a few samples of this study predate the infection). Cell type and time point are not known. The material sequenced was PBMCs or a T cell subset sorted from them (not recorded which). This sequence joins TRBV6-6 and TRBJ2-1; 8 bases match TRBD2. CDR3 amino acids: CASSYKTGGHGWLAGNEQFF. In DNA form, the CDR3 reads TGTGCCAGCAGCTACAAGACTGGAGGGCATGGGTGGCTAGCGGGCAATGAGCAGTTCTTC.